Listed below are T cell receptor beta chains from one sample, sequenced in a study of blood T cell repertoires in COVID-19. TCRdb's copy holds only in-frame clones and misses some; the assay was immunoSEQ multiplex PCR. Of around 200,000 clones listed, around four fifths are singletons. The sample was peripheral blood. Every receptor here comes from a woman aged 40 to 49 with COVID-19, enrolled during active disease. CDR3s include the opening cysteine and the closing phenylalanine or tryptophan. The order of the fields is CDR3 protein, CDR3 DNA, D gene, clone size, V gene, J gene. A D gene is named only where the DNA matches it firmly. Clone size is stated in some rows and not others, as once, few, many or a class when expanded.

CASSLGVGRSELFF	TGTGCCAGCAGCTTAGGGGTGGGCAGATCGGAACTGTTTTTT	.	.	TRBV7-2	TRBJ1-4
CASSFEFRTGGGYTF	TGTGCCAGCAGCTTTGAATTCAGGACAGGAGGTGGCTACACCTTC	TRBD1	.	TRBV11-2	TRBJ1-2
CASSLAGRATDTQYF	TGTGCCAGCTCGCTAGCGGGAAGGGCGACAGATACGCAGTATTTT	TRBD2	.	TRBV7-9	TRBJ2-3
CASSTHFNEKLFF	TGTGCCAGTAGTACCCACTTTAATGAAAAACTGTTTTTT	.	.	TRBV19	TRBJ1-4
CASSVGTSGRTDTQYF	TGTGCCAGCAGCGTAGGGACTAGCGGACGCACAGATACGCAGTATTTT	TRBD2	.	TRBV9	TRBJ2-3
CASSRQGRDQPQHF	TGTGCCAGCAGTCGGCAGGGTAGGGATCAGCCCCAGCATTTT	.	.	TRBV27	TRBJ1-5
CASSLPGTEAFF	TGTGCCAGCAGCTTGCCGGGGACTGAAGCTTTCTTT	.	.	TRBV5-4	TRBJ1-1
CASSIPHSGSTDTQYF	TGTGCCAGTAGTATCCCTCATAGCGGGAGCACAGATACGCAGTATTTT	TRBD2	.	TRBV19	TRBJ2-3
CASSSALTVAETQYF	TGTGCCAGCAGTTCAGCCCTGACAGTTGCGGAGACCCAGTACTTC	.	once	TRBV28	TRBJ2-5
CASSPRNRGATDTQYF	TGTGCCAGCTCACCACGAAACAGGGGAGCCACAGATACGCAGTATTTT	TRBD1	.	TRBV18	TRBJ2-3
CASSKLAVYEQYF	TGTGCCAGCAGCAAACTAGCGGTATACGAGCAGTACTTC	.	.	TRBV21-1	TRBJ2-7